A selection of T cell receptor beta chains follows, all from one sample in a study of Ad26.COV2.S vaccination and SARS-CoV-2 variants. The protocol was immunoSEQ multiplex PCR, while the TCRdb copy is restricted to in-frame clones and leaves out a portion. Among 400,000 to 450,000 clones listed, 80% to 95% were seen once. Source: peripheral blood, taken in a trial of Ad26.COV2.S vaccine versus placebo. These receptor sequences come from a person aged 18-60 years who received the Ad26.COV2.S COVID-19 vaccine or a placebo. Each CDR3 is given with its conserved first and last residue. A D gene is named only where the DNA matches it firmly. Size tells how often a clone was seen (once, few, many) or the class of an expanded clone, and some rows leave it out.

d_gene: TRBD2; abundance: -; j_gene: TRBJ2-1; v_gene: TRBV3-1/TRBV3-2; CDR3aa: CASTFRTSGRQSSYNEQFF; CDR3nt: TGTGCCAGCACCTTCCGGACTAGCGGGAGGCAAAGCTCCTACAATGAGCAGTTCTTC
d_gene: TRBD2; abundance: -; j_gene: TRBJ2-7; v_gene: TRBV5-5; CDR3aa: CASSSLAGPYEQYF; CDR3nt: TGTGCCAGCAGCTCGCTAGCGGGCCCCTACGAGCAGTACTTC
d_gene: TRBD2; abundance: -; j_gene: TRBJ2-3; v_gene: TRBV5-6; CDR3aa: CASSPWTSGAGVTQYF; CDR3nt: TGTGCCAGCAGCCCGTGGACTAGCGGGGCGGGTGTTACGCAGTATTTT
d_gene: -; abundance: once; j_gene: TRBJ2-6; v_gene: TRBV5-1; CDR3aa: CARGAGAAGANVLTF; CDR3nt: TGCGCCCGCGGGGCGGGGGCGGCGGGGGCCAACGTCCTGACTTTC
d_gene: -; abundance: -; j_gene: TRBJ2-7; v_gene: TRBV12-3/TRBV12-4; CDR3aa: CASSPNLYEQYF; CDR3nt: TGTGCCAGCAGTCCTAACCTCTACGAGCAGTACTTC
d_gene: TRBD2; abundance: -; j_gene: TRBJ2-5; v_gene: TRBV7-2; CDR3aa: CASSWGGVVETQYF; CDR3nt: TGTGCCAGCAGCTGGGGGGGGGTCGTCGAGACCCAGTACTTC
d_gene: -; abundance: -; j_gene: TRBJ2-3; v_gene: TRBV7-2; CDR3aa: CASSPRLRVSGDTQYF; CDR3nt: TGTGCCAGCAGCCCTCGATTGCGGGTTAGCGGAGATACGCAGTATTTT
d_gene: TRBD2; abundance: -; j_gene: TRBJ2-1; v_gene: TRBV7-6; CDR3aa: CASSKPTSGSSNEQFF; CDR3nt: TGTGCCAGCAGCAAACCGACTAGCGGGAGTAGCAATGAGCAGTTCTTC
d_gene: TRBD2; abundance: -; j_gene: TRBJ2-3; v_gene: TRBV6-2/TRBV6-3; CDR3aa: CASSRPLAGNTDTQYF; CDR3nt: TGTGCCAGCAGCCGACCTCTAGCGGGGAACACAGATACGCAGTATTTT
d_gene: TRBD1; abundance: -; j_gene: TRBJ2-7; v_gene: TRBV29-1; CDR3aa: CSVPSDRGLEQYF; CDR3nt: TGCAGCGTTCCATCCGACAGGGGTCTCGAGCAGTACTTC
d_gene: -; abundance: -; j_gene: TRBJ2-7; v_gene: TRBV6-5; CDR3aa: CASSYSINGGYEQYF; CDR3nt: TGTGCCAGCAGTTACTCGATCAACGGAGGCTACGAGCAGTACTTC
d_gene: TRBD1; abundance: -; j_gene: TRBJ1-2; v_gene: TRBV4-3; CDR3aa: CASSPRGQGYGYTF; CDR3nt: TGCGCCAGCAGCCCCAGGGGACAGGGCTATGGCTACACCTTC
d_gene: TRBD2; abundance: -; j_gene: TRBJ2-1; v_gene: TRBV11-2; CDR3aa: CASSVGGFVNEQFF; CDR3nt: TGTGCCAGCAGCGTGGGAGGGTTTGTTAATGAGCAGTTCTTC
d_gene: TRBD2; abundance: -; j_gene: TRBJ2-1; v_gene: TRBV2; CDR3aa: CASRVGTSGREGAYNEQFF; CDR3nt: TGTGCCAGCAGGGTTGGGACTAGCGGGAGGGAGGGGGCCTACAATGAGCAGTTCTTC
d_gene: TRBD2; abundance: -; j_gene: TRBJ2-1; v_gene: TRBV13; CDR3aa: CASSSLGLAGDNEQFF; CDR3nt: TGTGCCAGCAGCTCCCTAGGACTAGCGGGAGACAATGAGCAGTTCTTC
d_gene: TRBD2; abundance: -; j_gene: TRBJ2-7; v_gene: TRBV13; CDR3aa: CASSLPSGGAYEQYF; CDR3nt: TGTGCCAGCAGCCTACCTAGCGGTGGTGCCTACGAGCAGTACTTC
d_gene: -; abundance: -; j_gene: TRBJ2-7; v_gene: TRBV7-2; CDR3aa: CASSSAVLPVGGEQYF; CDR3nt: TGTGCCAGCAGCTCCGCCGTACTTCCAGTTGGAGGCGAGCAGTACTTC
d_gene: -; abundance: -; j_gene: TRBJ2-1; v_gene: TRBV19; CDR3aa: CASKDSPNEQFF; CDR3nt: TGTGCCAGTAAGGACTCACCCAATGAGCAGTTCTTC
d_gene: -; abundance: -; j_gene: TRBJ1-6; v_gene: TRBV5-1; CDR3aa: CASSTDGSYNSPLHF; CDR3nt: TGCGCCAGCAGCACCGACGGGTCCTATAATTCACCCCTCCACTTT
d_gene: TRBD1; abundance: -; j_gene: TRBJ1-5; v_gene: TRBV29-1; CDR3aa: CSVEVETGGDQPQHF; CDR3nt: TGCAGCGTTGAAGTAGAGACAGGGGGCGATCAGCCCCAGCATTTT
d_gene: TRBD2; abundance: once; j_gene: TRBJ2-7; v_gene: TRBV7-2; CDR3aa: CASSLLAGVEWEQYF; CDR3nt: TGTGCCAGCAGCCTATTAGCGGGAGTTGAATGGGAGCAGTACTTC
d_gene: -; abundance: -; j_gene: TRBJ1-2; v_gene: TRBV6-5; CDR3aa: CASSYAGNGYTF; CDR3nt: TGTGCCAGCAGTTACGCAGGGAATGGCTACACCTTC
d_gene: TRBD2; abundance: once; j_gene: TRBJ2-6; v_gene: TRBV10-3; CDR3aa: CAISGGEGAVSSGANVLTF; CDR3nt: TGTGCCATCAGTGGGGGGGAGGGAGCGGTTTCCTCCGGGGCCAACGTCCTGACTTTC
d_gene: -; abundance: -; j_gene: TRBJ1-5; v_gene: TRBV7-8; CDR3aa: CASSSDVLYSNQPQHF; CDR3nt: TGTGCCAGCAGCTCGGACGTCCTTTATAGCAATCAGCCCCAGCATTTT
d_gene: -; abundance: -; j_gene: TRBJ2-4; v_gene: TRBV1; CDR3aa: CTSSQLGRAVSTIQYF; CDR3nt: TGCACCAGCAGCCAACTCGGGAGGGCAGTATCTACCATTCAGTACTTC
d_gene: -; abundance: once; j_gene: TRBJ1-2; v_gene: TRBV19; CDR3aa: CATGKQDSSYGYTF; CDR3nt: TGTGCCACCGGAAAACAGGACTCTTCTTATGGCTACACCTTC
d_gene: TRBD1; abundance: -; j_gene: TRBJ2-1; v_gene: TRBV5-1; CDR3aa: CASGPGTGVYNEQFF; CDR3nt: TGCGCCAGCGGGCCCGGGACAGGGGTCTACAATGAGCAGTTCTTC
d_gene: -; abundance: once; j_gene: TRBJ2-5; v_gene: TRBV9; CDR3aa: CASSVGFEETQYF; CDR3nt: TGTGCCAGCAGCGTAGGGTTTGAGGAGACCCAGTACTTC
d_gene: -; abundance: -; j_gene: TRBJ1-5; v_gene: TRBV7-8; CDR3aa: CASSLAGRLLQPQHF; CDR3nt: TGTGCCAGCAGCTTAGCGGGACGCTTGCTACAGCCCCAGCATTTT
d_gene: -; abundance: -; j_gene: TRBJ2-2; v_gene: TRBV6-5; CDR3aa: CASSIGIQGGGELFF; CDR3nt: TGTGCCAGCAGTATTGGGATCCAGGGTGGCGGGGAGCTGTTTTTT
d_gene: -; abundance: -; j_gene: TRBJ1-2; v_gene: TRBV29-1; CDR3aa: CSAMGGAQNAGTF; CDR3nt: TGCAGCGCCATGGGGGGGGCGCAGAATGCTGGGACCTTC
d_gene: -; abundance: -; j_gene: TRBJ1-3; v_gene: TRBV2; CDR3aa: CASSIQSAGNTIYF; CDR3nt: TGTGCCAGCAGCATACAATCCGCTGGAAACACCATATATTTT
d_gene: TRBD2; abundance: -; j_gene: TRBJ2-1; v_gene: TRBV5-5; CDR3aa: CASSLGEAAGGLYNEQFF; CDR3nt: TGTGCCAGCAGCTTGGGCGAGGCAGCGGGAGGGCTCTACAATGAGCAGTTCTTC
d_gene: -; abundance: -; j_gene: TRBJ2-7; v_gene: TRBV5-1; CDR3aa: CASSHRTGTGTSTYEQYF; CDR3nt: TGCGCCAGCAGCCACCGGACAGGGACCGGGACTAGTACCTACGAGCAGTACTTC
d_gene: -; abundance: -; j_gene: TRBJ1-4; v_gene: TRBV29-1; CDR3aa: CSVGGRNEKLFF; CDR3nt: TGCAGCGTTGGCGGGCGGAATGAAAAACTGTTTTTT
d_gene: -; abundance: -; j_gene: TRBJ2-3; v_gene: TRBV30; CDR3aa: CAWSTGRGALTDTQYF; CDR3nt: TGTGCCTGGAGTACGGGTAGGGGTGCGCTCACAGATACGCAGTATTTT
d_gene: -; abundance: -; j_gene: TRBJ1-4; v_gene: TRBV10-1; CDR3aa: CASSGGQDEKLFF; CDR3nt: TGCGCCAGCAGTGGGGGCCAAGATGAAAAACTGTTTTTT
d_gene: -; abundance: once; j_gene: TRBJ1-1; v_gene: TRBV5-4; CDR3aa: CASSLRGAMGSTEAFF; CDR3nt: TGTGCCAGCAGCCTCAGGGGAGCTATGGGGAGCACTGAAGCTTTCTTT
d_gene: TRBD2; abundance: -; j_gene: TRBJ2-1; v_gene: TRBV19; CDR3aa: CASRELAEVYNEQFF; CDR3nt: TGTGCCAGTAGGGAACTAGCGGAAGTATACAATGAGCAGTTCTTC
d_gene: TRBD2; abundance: -; j_gene: TRBJ2-5; v_gene: TRBV12-5; CDR3aa: CASGLGEGLTQETQYF; CDR3nt: TGTGCTAGTGGTTTAGGAGAGGGACTAACCCAAGAGACCCAGTACTTC
d_gene: -; abundance: -; j_gene: TRBJ1-5; v_gene: TRBV30; CDR3aa: CAWNSIRDPNQPQHF; CDR3nt: TGTGCCTGGAATTCAATAAGGGACCCCAATCAGCCCCAGCATTTT
d_gene: -; abundance: -; j_gene: TRBJ2-7; v_gene: TRBV9; CDR3aa: CASSVAQGSYEQYF; CDR3nt: TGTGCCAGCAGCGTAGCACAGGGATCCTACGAGCAGTACTTC
d_gene: -; abundance: -; j_gene: TRBJ1-1; v_gene: TRBV27; CDR3aa: CASSDSMNTEAFF; CDR3nt: TGTGCCAGCAGTGACAGTATGAACACTGAAGCTTTCTTT
d_gene: TRBD1; abundance: -; j_gene: TRBJ2-7; v_gene: TRBV5-5; CDR3aa: CASSLGDRTLPHYEQYF; CDR3nt: TGTGCCAGCAGCTTGGGGGACAGGACTCTTCCCCACTACGAGCAGTACTTC
d_gene: -; abundance: -; j_gene: TRBJ2-1; v_gene: TRBV7-9; CDR3aa: CASSLTAYNEQFF; CDR3nt: TGTGCCAGCAGCCTGACAGCTTACAATGAGCAGTTCTTC
d_gene: -; abundance: -; j_gene: TRBJ1-1; v_gene: TRBV5-1; CDR3aa: CASSSRENTEAFF; CDR3nt: TGCGCCAGCAGCTCCCGGGAGAACACTGAAGCTTTCTTT
d_gene: TRBD2; abundance: few; j_gene: TRBJ2-1; v_gene: TRBV7-9; CDR3aa: CASRGRESYNEQFF; CDR3nt: TGTGCCAGCCGAGGGAGGGAATCCTACAATGAGCAGTTCTTC
d_gene: -; abundance: -; j_gene: TRBJ2-1; v_gene: TRBV7-2; CDR3aa: CASSLGGNANEQFF; CDR3nt: TGTGCCAGCAGTCTTGGGGGGAACGCCAATGAGCAGTTCTTC
d_gene: -; abundance: -; j_gene: TRBJ2-5; v_gene: TRBV19; CDR3aa: CASSMALTMETQYF; CDR3nt: TGTGCCAGTAGTATGGCTCTCACTATGGAGACCCAGTACTTC
d_gene: -; abundance: few; j_gene: TRBJ2-7; v_gene: TRBV4-1; CDR3aa: CASSQGGTEQYF; CDR3nt: TGCGCCAGCAGCCAAGGGGGAACCGAGCAGTACTTC
d_gene: TRBD1; abundance: once; j_gene: TRBJ2-5; v_gene: TRBV11-2; CDR3aa: CASSSWDRAGKETQYF; CDR3nt: TGTGCCAGCAGCTCTTGGGACAGGGCTGGAAAAGAGACCCAGTACTTC
d_gene: -; abundance: -; j_gene: TRBJ2-1; v_gene: TRBV11-2; CDR3aa: CASSSGRNLHPFF; CDR3nt: TGTGCCAGCAGCTCGGGCAGGAATTTACACCCGTTCTTC
d_gene: TRBD2; abundance: -; j_gene: TRBJ2-2; v_gene: TRBV10-2; CDR3aa: CASRLAGITGELFF; CDR3nt: TGCGCCAGCAGGTTAGCGGGGATCACCGGGGAGCTGTTTTTT
d_gene: TRBD2; abundance: -; j_gene: TRBJ2-3; v_gene: TRBV4-3; CDR3aa: CASSPRTSLTDTQYF; CDR3nt: TGCGCCAGCAGCCCAAGGACTAGCCTCACAGATACGCAGTATTTT
d_gene: TRBD2; abundance: once; j_gene: TRBJ2-5; v_gene: TRBV4-3; CDR3aa: CASSQVLARQETQYF; CDR3nt: TGCGCCAGCAGCCAAGTACTAGCGCGTCAAGAGACCCAGTACTTC
d_gene: TRBD2; abundance: -; j_gene: TRBJ2-1; v_gene: TRBV7-9; CDR3aa: CASSSVSSSGTDNEQFF; CDR3nt: TGTGCCAGCAGCTCTGTTTCCTCGAGCGGGACGGACAATGAGCAGTTCTTC
d_gene: TRBD1; abundance: -; j_gene: TRBJ1-2; v_gene: TRBV29-1; CDR3aa: CSVDGQGAGGYTF; CDR3nt: TGCAGCGTTGATGGCCAGGGGGCGGGAGGCTACACCTTC
d_gene: TRBD1; abundance: -; j_gene: TRBJ1-2; v_gene: TRBV6-6; CDR3aa: CASSSMGQGSGYTF; CDR3nt: TGTGCCAGCAGTTCCATGGGACAGGGGAGCGGCTACACCTTC
d_gene: -; abundance: -; j_gene: TRBJ2-7; v_gene: TRBV6-2/TRBV6-3; CDR3aa: CASSYIYYEQYF; CDR3nt: TGTGCCAGCAGTTATATTTACTACGAGCAGTACTTC
d_gene: -; abundance: -; j_gene: TRBJ2-5; v_gene: TRBV21-1; CDR3aa: CASSRGLAGYQWVQETQYF; CDR3nt: TGTGCCAGCAGCAGGGGACTAGCGGGATACCAATGGGTACAAGAGACCCAGTACTTC